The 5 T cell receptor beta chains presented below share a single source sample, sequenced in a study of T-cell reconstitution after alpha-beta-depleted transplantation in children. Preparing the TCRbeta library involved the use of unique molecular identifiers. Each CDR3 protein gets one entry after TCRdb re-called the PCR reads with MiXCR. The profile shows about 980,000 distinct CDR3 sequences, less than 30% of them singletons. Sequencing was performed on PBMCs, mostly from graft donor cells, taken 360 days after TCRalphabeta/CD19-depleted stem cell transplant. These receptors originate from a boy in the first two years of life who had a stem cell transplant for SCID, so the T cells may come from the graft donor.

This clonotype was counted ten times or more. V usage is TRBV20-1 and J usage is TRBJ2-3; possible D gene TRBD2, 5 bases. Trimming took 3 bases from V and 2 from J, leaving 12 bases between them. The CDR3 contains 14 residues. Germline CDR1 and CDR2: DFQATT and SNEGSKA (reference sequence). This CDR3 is CSARAAGPTDTQYF. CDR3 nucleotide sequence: TGCAGTGCTAGGGCGGCGGGCCCCACAGATACGCAGTATTTT.

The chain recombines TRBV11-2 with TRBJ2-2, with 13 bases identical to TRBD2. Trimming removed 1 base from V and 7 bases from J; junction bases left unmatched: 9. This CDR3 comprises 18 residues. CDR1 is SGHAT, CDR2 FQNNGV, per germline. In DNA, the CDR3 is TGTGCCAGCAGCTTAGTAGGGGGACTAGCGGGGATCGGCGGGGAGCTGTTTTTT. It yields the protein CASSLVGGLAGIGGELFF.

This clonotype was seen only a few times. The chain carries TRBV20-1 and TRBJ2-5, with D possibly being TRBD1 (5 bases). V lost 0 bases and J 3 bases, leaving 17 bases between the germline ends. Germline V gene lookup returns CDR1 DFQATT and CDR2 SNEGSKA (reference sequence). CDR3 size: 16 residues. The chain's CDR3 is CSARDLGQGPKETQYF. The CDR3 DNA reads TGCAGTGCTAGAGATTTAGGGCAGGGTCCAAAAGAGACCCAGTACTTC.

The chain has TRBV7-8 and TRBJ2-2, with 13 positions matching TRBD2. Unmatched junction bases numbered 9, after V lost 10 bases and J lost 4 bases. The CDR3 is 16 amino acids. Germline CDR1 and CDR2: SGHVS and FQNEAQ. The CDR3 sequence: CAITLAGGQSTGELFF. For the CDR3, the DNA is TGTGCCATCACACTAGCGGGGGGGCAGAGCACCGGGGAGCTGTTTTTT.

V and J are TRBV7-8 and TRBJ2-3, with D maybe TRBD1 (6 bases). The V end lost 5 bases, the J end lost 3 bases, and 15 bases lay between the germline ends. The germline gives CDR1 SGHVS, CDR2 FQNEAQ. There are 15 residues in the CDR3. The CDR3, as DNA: TGTGCCAGCAGCCAGGGGCGAGGCGCAACAGATACGCAGTATTTT. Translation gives CASSQGRGATDTQYF.